The rows below give T cell receptor beta chains drawn from one sample of a study of CD8 T cells in ankylosing spondylitis. In TCRdb, the 5' RACE reads were re-called with MiXCR into one record per CDR3 protein. The sample records about 480,000 distinct CDR3 sequences, roughly 17% being singletons. Sequencing was done on a sample of blood, either unsorted or a sorted T cell fraction (not recorded which). These receptors originate from a male donor with ankylosing spondylitis. CDR3s include the opening cysteine and the closing phenylalanine or tryptophan. A D gene is named only where the DNA matches it firmly. The size of a clone is reported for some rows only, either as once, few or many, or as a class for expanded clones.

clone size	J gene	V gene	D gene	CDR3 DNA	CDR3 protein
-	TRBJ2-2	TRBV7-3	TRBD2	TGTGCCAGCAGCTTATTGGGACTAGCAGCCACCGGGGAGCTGTTTTTT	CASSLLGLAATGELFF
few	TRBJ2-5	TRBV15	-	TGTGCCACCAGCAGTCCAGGGGGGAAGGGGACCCAGTACTTC	CATSSPGGKGTQYF
few	TRBJ2-3	TRBV5-8	TRBD2	TGTGCCAGCAGTAATGTCCTAGCGGGGGTAGATACGCAGTATTTT	CASSNVLAGVDTQYF
-	TRBJ1-5	TRBV15	-	TGTGCCACCAGCAGAACCGGGATTAGCAATCAGCCCCAGCATTTT	CATSRTGISNQPQHF
-	TRBJ1-1	TRBV2	-	TGTGCCAGCAGTCCTACGGCAGTTCGGAACACTGAAGCTTTCTTT	CASSPTAVRNTEAFF
-	TRBJ1-6	TRBV7-9	-	TGTGCCAGCAGCACCCACGGGGATTCACCCCTCCACTTT	CASSTHGDSPLHF
-	TRBJ1-6	TRBV20-1	-	TGCAGTGCTAGGCCGGGACAATCTTATAATTCACCCCTCCACTTT	CSARPGQSYNSPLHF
-	TRBJ1-1	TRBV6-5	-	TGTGCCAGCAGTTACCTTGGGACGAACACTGAAGCTTTCTTT	CASSYLGTNTEAFF
many	TRBJ2-7	TRBV29-1	TRBD1	TGCAGCGTTGATTCCCCAGGGACAGGGAGGAGAGGGCAGTACTTC	CSVDSPGTGRRGQYF
few	TRBJ2-7	TRBV7-9	TRBD1	TGTGCCAGCAGCTTAGCCGTGGGACAGTCCTACGAGCAGTACTTC	CASSLAVGQSYEQYF
many	TRBJ2-5	TRBV5-1	-	TGTGCCAGCAGTTTAGGGCAGGGTCAAGAGACCCAGTACTTC	CASSLGQGQETQYF
few	TRBJ1-1	TRBV7-9	-	TGTGCCAGCAGCTTAGATGGCAGGGTCGCTGAAGCTTTCTTT	CASSLDGRVAEAFF
many	TRBJ1-1	TRBV5-1	TRBD1	TGCGCCAGCAGCCCCCGGGCAGGGGGATTGTCGACTGAAGCTTTCTTT	CASSPRAGGLSTEAFF
few	TRBJ2-3	TRBV4-1	TRBD2	TGCGCCAGCAGCCAAGAGGGTAGCGGGGGGGGAGATACGCAGTATTTT	CASSQEGSGGGDTQYF
-	TRBJ1-5	TRBV20-1	TRBD1	TGCAGCGGCCATACAGGGGGCTTTCAGCCCCAGCATTTT	CSGHTGGFQPQHF
-	TRBJ1-1	TRBV7-2	TRBD1	TGTGCCAGCAGCTTGGGACAGGGGCCCACTGAAGCTTTCTTT	CASSLGQGPTEAFF
-	TRBJ2-2	TRBV20-1	-	TGCAGTGCCGTAGAGGGCCGAATAGCAAACACCGGGGAGCTGTTTTTT	CSAVEGRIANTGELFF
-	TRBJ1-5	TRBV28	-	TGTGCCAGCAGGACAGGATTTAGCAATCAGCCCCAGCATTTT	CASRTGFSNQPQHF
-	TRBJ1-5	TRBV28	-	TGTGCCAGCAGTTTGCCGAAACGGGGTCAGCCCCAGCATTTT	CASSLPKRGQPQHF
-	TRBJ1-6	TRBV6-1	-	TGTGCCAGCAGTCCGTCAGCGAATTCACCCCTCCACTTT	CASSPSANSPLHF
few	TRBJ2-3	TRBV5-1	TRBD2	TGCGCCAGCAGCTTGGAGGGCGGGGGGGCCGATACGCAGTATTTT	CASSLEGGGADTQYF
many	TRBJ1-2	TRBV29-1	-	TGCAGCGTTGGTGGGGGGTTCTATGGCTACACCTTC	CSVGGGFYGYTF
many	TRBJ1-1	TRBV11-2	-	TGTGCCAGCAGCCCCACGGGAGGGGGAGTTGAATTCTTT	CASSPTGGGVEFF